Shown below are 29 T cell receptor beta chains from a single sample sequenced in a study of blood T cell repertoires in COVID-19. Sequenced by immunoSEQ multiplex PCR; TCRdb stores in-frame clones only, minus some. Here the sample spans over 85,000 clones, around 87% being singletons. The sample taken for sequencing was peripheral blood. These receptors were taken from a man aged 35-49 years with acute or convalescent COVID-19.

The gene calls are TRBV2 and TRBJ1-2, with TRBD1 identical over 7 bases. With 2 bases clipped from V and 3 bases from J, the junction kept 0 bases outside the gene matches. This CDR3 is 13 amino acids long. Germline CDR1 SNHLY, CDR2 FYNNEI. CDR3 protein: CASSEQGDYGYTF. The CDR3 region has the DNA TGTGCCAGCAGTGAACAGGGGGACTATGGCTACACCTTC.

The gene calls are TRBV19 and TRBJ1-2; D perhaps matches TRBD1 (5 bases). The V end lost 6 bases, the J end lost 5 bases, and 19 bases lay between the germline ends. Per germline, CDR1 LNHDA and CDR2 SQIVND (reference sequence). The length of the CDR3 is 15 residues. In nucleotides, the CDR3 is TGTGCCAGTAGCATGGGGCCAGGGTACTGGTATGGCTACACCTTC. This sequence encodes CASSMGPGYWYGYTF.

The chain links TRBV7-2 to TRBJ2-1; a possible D gene is TRBD1 (6 bases). CDR1 is SGHTA, CDR2 FQGNSA, per germline. This CDR3 is built from 15 residues. The V and J ends lost 4 bases and 6 bases respectively, with 16 bases between them. The CDR3 is CASSSGHSGLNEQFF. CDR3 bases: TGTGCCAGCAGCTCGGGACACAGTGGTCTCAATGAGCAGTTCTTC.

The chain joins TRBV29-1 to TRBJ2-1, with TRBD1 matching over 8 bases. V was pared by 4 bases and J by 6 bases, with 11 bases of the junction left unmatched. This CDR3 has 15 residues. The V gene's germline CDR1 is SQVTM and CDR2 ANQGSEA. As DNA, the CDR3 is TGCAGCGTTGGCCCGGAGGGCGGGACAGGCAATGAGCAGTTCTTC. It is translated as CSVGPEGGTGNEQFF.

This sequence joins TRBV5-1 and TRBJ1-2, with D perhaps TRBD1 (6 bases). Germline-derived CDR1 and CDR2 are SGHRS and YFSETQ. Trimming took off 0 bases at V and 5 bases at J, with 8 bases between the two ends. The CDR3 length is 13 residues. This CDR3 reads CASSLDREYGYTF. The DNA for the CDR3 is TGCGCCAGCAGCTTGGACAGGGAATATGGCTACACCTTC.

This rearrangement joins TRBV5-1 to TRBJ2-5; 7 bases are a match to TRBD2. CDR3 length: 14 amino acids. Trimming cost V 4 bases and J 0 bases; bases outside gene matches: 3. Germline V gene sequence: CDR1 SGHRS, CDR2 YFSETQ. Here the CDR3 reads CASSRAGDQETQYF. For the CDR3, the DNA is TGCGCCAGCAGCCGGGCGGGGGACCAAGAGACCCAGTACTTC.

This chain links TRBV19 with TRBJ2-2, with D possibly TRBD2 on 5 matching bases. With 3 bases removed from V and 4 bases from J, the gap between germline ends came to 12 bases. The length of the CDR3 is 15 residues. The germline gives CDR1 LNHDA, CDR2 SQIVND (reference sequence). The CDR3 DNA is TGTGCCAGTAGTATTAGGTCAGAGGGCACCGGGGAGCTGTTTTTT. This sequence encodes CASSIRSEGTGELFF. Complete variable domain (other parts from reference TRBV19 and TRBJ2-2): DGGITQSPKYLFRKEGQNVTLSCEQNLNHDAMYWYRQDPGQGLRLIYYSQIVNDFQKGDIAEGYSVSREKKESFPLTVTSAQKNPTAFYLCASSIRSEGTGELFFGEGSRLTVL.

This chain connects TRBV6-5 to TRBJ2-5, with D unclear. CDR1 MNHEY and CDR2 SVGAGI come from the germline V gene. V lost 0 bases and J 5 bases, leaving 13 bases between the germline ends. The CDR3 loop spans 15 amino acids. The CDR3 spells CASSYSWVLTETQYF. CDR3 in DNA: TGTGCCAGCAGTTACTCCTGGGTCTTGACTGAGACCCAGTACTTC.

This rearrangement joins TRBV19 to TRBJ2-1; 14 bases match TRBD2. This CDR3 is built from 21 residues. Trimming took 3 bases from V and 4 from J; bases not matched to a gene: 17. Germline V gene sequence: CDR1 LNHDA, CDR2 SQIVND (reference sequence). CDR3 nucleotide sequence: TGTGCCAGTAGTATGGGATTGGTCGGGACTAGCGGGAGATCGAGTTACAATGAGCAGTTCTTC. This encodes CASSMGLVGTSGRSSYNEQFF.

This rearrangement joins TRBV6-1 to TRBJ2-7; D gene unclear. CDR3 length: 13 amino acids. V shed 0 bases and J shed 1 base, with 4 bases lying between them. CDR1 and CDR2 from the germline V gene are MNHNS and SASEGT. The CDR3 spells CASSEAPSYEQYF. Here the CDR3 DNA reads TGTGCCAGCAGTGAAGCCCCATCCTACGAGCAGTACTTC.

The chain combines TRBV6-1 with TRBJ1-4, with 9 bases identical to TRBD1. Per the germline V gene, CDR1 is MNHNS and CDR2 is SASEGT. Losses at the gene ends were 0 bases for V and 7 bases for J; bases not matched to a gene: 6. The CDR3 totals 16 residues. CDR3 protein: CASSEAGTGFTEKLFF. The CDR3 nucleotides read TGTGCCAGCAGTGAAGCTGGGACAGGGTTTACTGAAAAACTGTTTTTT.

J is TRBJ1-3 and V is TRBV7-2; D is uncertain. Germline V CDR1 and CDR2: SGHTA, FQGNSA. V lost 8 bases and J 2 bases, leaving 16 bases between the germline ends. The CDR3 runs to 15 residues. Here the CDR3 reads CASGLAPSAGNTIYF. CDR3 bases: TGTGCCAGCGGTCTCGCCCCGAGTGCTGGAAACACCATATATTTT.

In nucleotides, the CDR3 is TGTGCCAGCAGCGTAGAGGGGACAGGGGTGCGTGAGCAGTTCTTC. Translation: CASSVEGTGVREQFF. The V and J genes are TRBV9 and TRBJ2-1; TRBD1 aligns across 10 bases. With V trimmed by 0 bases and J by 9 bases, 6 bases remained unmatched. Germline CDR1 SGDLS, CDR2 YYNGEE. There are 15 residues in the CDR3.

This clone was found once. The rearrangement uses TRBV5-1 and TRBJ2-3; 10 nucleotides match TRBD2. V trimming: 4 bases; J trimming: 2 bases; junction bases outside the gene matches: 10. Germline assignment: CDR1 SGHRS and CDR2 YFSETQ. This CDR3 has 17 amino acids. The CDR3: CASSLYSGGSSTDTQYF. DNA of the CDR3: TGCGCCAGCAGCCTCTATAGCGGGGGGTCCTCCACAGATACGCAGTATTTT.

The J gene is TRBJ1-2, the V gene TRBV6-1, with D perhaps matching TRBD1 (6 bases). Trimming took off 0 bases at V and 4 bases at J, with 9 bases between the two ends. Per germline, CDR1 MNHNS and CDR2 SASEGT. This CDR3 spans 14 amino acids. The CDR3 coding sequence is TGTGCCAGCAGTGAAGCGGCCAGGGGCTATGGCTACACCTTC. Encoded protein: CASSEAARGYGYTF.

The CDR3 reads CAISGIAGGNAEAFF. The DNA for the CDR3 is TGTGCCATCAGTGGCATCGCAGGGGGTAACGCTGAAGCTTTCTTT. The rearrangement uses TRBV10-3 and TRBJ1-1, with 7 nucleotides matching TRBD1. Trimming at V came to 4 bases and at J to 6 bases, leaving 11 bases not matched to a gene. This CDR3 has 15 residues. CDR1 is ENHRY, CDR2 SYGVKD, per germline.

This clone was counted once. This rearrangement joins TRBV5-8 to TRBJ2-5; 7 bases map to TRBD1. In germline, CDR1 is SGHTS, CDR2 YDEGEE. Germline trimming cut 0 bases from V and 3 bases from J; bases unmatched to any gene: 2. The CDR3 is made up of 14 amino acids. In DNA form, the CDR3 reads TGTGCCAGCAGCTTGGGACAGGGAAAAGAGACCCAGTACTTC. Its translation is CASSLGQGKETQYF.

J is TRBJ2-1 and V is TRBV10-3, with TRBD2 identical over 9 bases. This CDR3 is 14 amino acids long. V was pared by 7 bases and J by 3 bases, with 4 bases of the junction left unmatched. The germline CDR1 and CDR2 sequences are ENHRY and SYGVKD. The CDR3: CAITPSGIYNEQFF. CDR3 bases: TGTGCCATCACCCCTAGCGGGATCTACAATGAGCAGTTCTTC.

This clone has only one observation. The chain has TRBV7-6 and TRBJ1-6; the match to TRBD1 covers 9 bases. Unmatched junction bases numbered 12, after V lost 2 bases and J lost 1 base. This CDR3 is built from 20 residues. The germline V gene has CDR1 SGHVS and CDR2 FNYEAQ. Here the CDR3 reads CASSLWAGQGMKSYNSPLHF. The DNA of the CDR3 is TGTGCCAGCAGCTTATGGGCGGGACAGGGAATGAAGTCCTATAATTCACCCCTCCACTTT.

The J gene is TRBJ1-1, the V gene TRBV5-1; D gene uncertain. Germline V CDR1 and CDR2: SGHRS, YFSETQ. The CDR3 is made up of 14 amino acids. V was clipped by 0 bases and J by 2 bases, with 8 bases between them. In DNA, the CDR3 is TGCGCCAGCAGCTTGGATTCGGGTAACACTGAAGCTTTCTTT. Protein: CASSLDSGNTEAFF.

The chain combines TRBV19 with TRBJ1-2; 7 bases match TRBD1. The V and J ends lost 5 bases and 8 bases, in that order; junction bases with no gene match: 11. This CDR3 spans 14 amino acids. Germline V lookup: CDR1 LNHDA, CDR2 SQIVND (reference sequence). As DNA, the CDR3 is TGTGCCAGTAGTCCCCTTGAGGGGGCGAGAGGCTACACCTTC. Its protein is CASSPLEGARGYTF.

The CDR3 sequence is CASSGQTQETQYF. In DNA form, the CDR3 reads TGCGCCAGCAGCGGGCAGACCCAAGAGACCCAGTACTTC. J is TRBJ2-5 and V is TRBV5-1; no clear D gene. V lost 4 bases and J 1 base, leaving 8 bases between the germline ends. This CDR3 contains 13 residues. The germline V gene has CDR1 SGHRS and CDR2 YFSETQ.

This chain joins TRBV9 and TRBJ2-1; TRBD1 is a possible D gene (5 bases). There are 14 residues in the CDR3. Per germline, CDR1 SGDLS and CDR2 YYNGEE. Trimming took off 0 bases at V and 4 bases at J, with 8 bases between the two ends. CDR3 bases: TGTGCCAGCAGCGTAGATGCAGGGTACAATGAGCAGTTCTTC. This encodes CASSVDAGYNEQFF.

CDR3: CASSPLVSGGKADTQYF. CDR3 sequence (DNA): TGTGCCAGCAGCCCCTTGGTTAGCGGGGGCAAGGCAGATACGCAGTATTTT. The genes are TRBV3-1 (or the pseudogene TRBV3-2) and TRBJ2-3; the match to TRBD2 covers 9 bases. Germline V gene data show CDR1 as LGHDT and CDR2 as YNNKEL (reference sequence). V shed 4 bases, J shed 4 bases, and the junction held 12 bases outside the gene matches. The CDR3 runs to 17 residues.

This clone appeared a few times. This sequence joins TRBV7-3 and TRBJ1-1, with D possibly matching TRBD1 (5 bases). The CDR3 length is 13 residues. Trimming removed 0 bases from V and 6 bases from J, with 8 bases in between. CDR1 and CDR2 (germline): SGHTA, FQGTGA. In nucleotides, the CDR3 is TGTGCCAGCAGCTTAACAGGCAGGGCTGAAGCTTTCTTT. Its translation is CASSLTGRAEAFF.

The rearrangement links TRBV7-2 to TRBJ1-2; TRBD1 matches 10 bases. The CDR3 is made up of 16 amino acids. The germline V gene encodes CDR1 SGHTA and CDR2 FQGNSA. Unmatched junction bases numbered 13, after V lost 5 bases and J lost 7 bases. CDR3 amino acids: CASSHPLGQGTGGYTF. DNA for the CDR3: TGTGCCAGCAGCCACCCCTTGGGACAGGGGACCGGTGGCTACACCTTC.

The rearrangement joins TRBV6-5 to TRBJ1-5; no reliable D call. The CDR3 is made up of 13 amino acids. The V and J ends lost 7 bases and 1 base respectively, with 8 bases between them. CDR1 MNHEY and CDR2 SVGAGI come from the germline V gene. The CDR3 region is CASTYISNQPQHF. The CDR3 DNA reads as TGTGCCAGCACCTATATCAGCAATCAGCCCCAGCATTTT.

The CDR3 coding sequence is TGTGCCAGCAGCCCCGACAGGGGGCGAGCTTTCTTT. Protein sequence: CASSPDRGRAFF. The rearrangement uses TRBV6-2 or TRBV6-3 and TRBJ1-1, with TRBD1 matching 10 bases. V trimming: 6 bases; J trimming: 10 bases; junction bases outside the gene matches: 5. The V gene's germline CDR1 is MNHEY and CDR2 SVGEGT. The CDR3 has 12 amino acids.

This rearrangement joins TRBV9 to TRBJ1-1; TRBD1 matches 7 bases. Trimming removed 0 bases from V and 5 bases from J; junction bases left unmatched: 13. CDR3 length: 17 residues. Germline assignment: CDR1 SGDLS and CDR2 YYNGEE. This CDR3 reads CASSVGRGQPGGTEAFF. The CDR3 DNA sequence: TGTGCCAGCAGCGTAGGGAGAGGGCAGCCAGGGGGGACTGAAGCTTTCTTT.